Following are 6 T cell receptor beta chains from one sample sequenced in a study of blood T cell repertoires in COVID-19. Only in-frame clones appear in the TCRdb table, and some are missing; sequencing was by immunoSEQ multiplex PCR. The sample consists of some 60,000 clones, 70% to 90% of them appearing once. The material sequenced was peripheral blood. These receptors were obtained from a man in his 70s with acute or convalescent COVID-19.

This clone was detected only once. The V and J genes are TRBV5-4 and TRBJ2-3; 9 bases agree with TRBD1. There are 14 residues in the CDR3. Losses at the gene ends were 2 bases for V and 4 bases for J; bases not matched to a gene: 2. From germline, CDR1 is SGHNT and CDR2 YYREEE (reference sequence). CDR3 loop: CASSFGTGSDTQYF. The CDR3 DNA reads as TGTGCCAGCAGCTTTGGGACAGGGTCAGATACGCAGTATTTT.

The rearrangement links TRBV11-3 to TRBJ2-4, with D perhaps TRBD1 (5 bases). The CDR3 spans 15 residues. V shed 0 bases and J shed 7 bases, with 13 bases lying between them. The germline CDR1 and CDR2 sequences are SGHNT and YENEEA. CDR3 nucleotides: TGTGCCAGCAGCTTAGACTCAGGGCATGAGAACATTCAGTACTTC. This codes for CASSLDSGHENIQYF.

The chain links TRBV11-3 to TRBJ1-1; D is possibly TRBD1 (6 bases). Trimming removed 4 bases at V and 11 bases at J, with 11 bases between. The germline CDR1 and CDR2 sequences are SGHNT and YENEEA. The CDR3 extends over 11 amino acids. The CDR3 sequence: CASSSRGKAFF. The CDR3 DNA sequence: TGTGCCAGCAGCTCCAGGGGAAAGGCTTTCTTT.

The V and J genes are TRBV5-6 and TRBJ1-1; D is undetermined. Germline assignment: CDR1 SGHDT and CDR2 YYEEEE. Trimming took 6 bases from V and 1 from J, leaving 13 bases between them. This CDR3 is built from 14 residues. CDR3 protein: CASNPFQKNTEAFF. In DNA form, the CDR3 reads TGTGCCAGCAACCCATTCCAGAAGAACACTGAAGCTTTCTTT.

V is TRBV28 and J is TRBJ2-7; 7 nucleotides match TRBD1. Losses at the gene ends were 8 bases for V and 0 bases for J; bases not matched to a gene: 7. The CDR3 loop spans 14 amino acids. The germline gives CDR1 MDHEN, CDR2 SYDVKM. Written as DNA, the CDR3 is TGTGCCAGCGGGTCGGGACAGCCCTCCTACGAGCAGTACTTC. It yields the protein CASGSGQPSYEQYF. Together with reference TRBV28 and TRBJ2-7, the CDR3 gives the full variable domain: DVKVTQSSRYLVKRTGEKVFLECVQDMDHENMFWYRQDPGLGLRLIYFSYDVKMKEKGDIPEGYSVSREKKERFSLILESASTNQTSMYLCASGSGQPSYEQYFGPGTRLTVT.

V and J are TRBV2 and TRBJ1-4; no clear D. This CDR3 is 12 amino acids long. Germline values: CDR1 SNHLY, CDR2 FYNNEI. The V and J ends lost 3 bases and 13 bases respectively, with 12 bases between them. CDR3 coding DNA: TGTGCCAGCAGTGAGATGGACTTTGGACTGTTTTTT. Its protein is CASSEMDFGLFF.